A selection of T cell receptor beta chains follows, all from one sample in a study of regulatory T cells in long-lasting Graves disease. One entry per CDR3 protein, called by TCRdb with MiXCR from the multiplex PCR reads. This table holds some 370,000 distinct CDR3 sequences, more than 20% found once. The sample in question was peripheral blood mononuclear cells (PBMCs), obtained when the disease was refractory, from a patient treated with antithyroid drugs. The receptors stem from a woman between 40 and 55 years old with Graves disease. CDR3s include the opening cysteine and the closing phenylalanine or tryptophan.

v_gene | CDR3aa
TRBV30 | CAWKVLRAGGAQYF
TRBV7-8 | CASRPSSRLQETQYF
TRBV6-1 | CASREGQGALETQYF
TRBV5-1 | CASSIRDRIYEQYF
TRBV28 | CASRHRGSGNTMYF
TRBV20-1 | CSASSGPQRETQYF
TRBV2 | CASRRTGVNGYTF
TRBV19 | CASSPRGSNEQYF
TRBV10-1 | CASSDYGTGASEAFF
TRBV7-9 | CASTRGSLEQYF
TRBV2 | CASSYGTVNTEAFF
TRBV20-1 | CSAPGGSGTGELFF
TRBV2 | CASSGRAGVGYTF
TRBV11-1 | CASSLLRFQETQYF
TRBV20-1 | CSARADRVLYNEQFF
TRBV12-5 | CASGTGGDTEAFF
TRBV6-5 | CASSYGRGRHEQYF
TRBV10-3 | CAIGTQNTIYF
TRBV27 | CASSPPGGYTEAFF
TRBV10-3 | CAISWNDRNEQFF
TRBV2 | CASRTGPSGNTIYF
TRBV29-1 | CSVDEGHEQYF
TRBV28 | CASGGSEFEFF
TRBV28 | CASSSFPSGRLFF
TRBV20-1 | CSAGREQGEQFF
TRBV6-1 | CASSVNWRSYEQYF
TRBV5-1 | CASSLDTSGRVRFF
TRBV28 | CASSLRTGYEQYF
TRBV7-9 | CASSLDGRGYQETQYF
TRBV7-9 | CASSQEGRGRYEQYF
TRBV20-1 | CSASFREAGSDGYTF
TRBV20-1 | CSASDRGAYGYTF
TRBV28 | CASSSLAGGRYF
TRBV5-1 | CASSLVAGPMNTEAFF
TRBV20-1 | CSARVTARNTEAFF
TRBV7-9 | CASSLAASYNEQFF
TRBV6-5 | CASSYSKVPGGLHF
TRBV11-2 | CASSPGIPYEQYF
TRBV10-2 | CASSISSGRVNSPLHF
TRBV5-4 | CASSLFGLNTEAFF
TRBV28 | CASSSRTADEQYF
TRBV15 | CATSRGREGPETQYF
TRBV30 | CAWKRLAGTGELFF
TRBV29-1 | CSVSQLNTEAFF
TRBV28 | CASTDGQADAYEQYF
TRBV7-8 | CASSSDPPGNQPQHF
TRBV5-4 | CASSDTNQGETQYF
TRBV6-2/TRBV6-3 | CPSTYGGGTEAFF
TRBV7-9 | CASSRVEGDTEAFF
TRBV28 | CASSRIRTSSVYNEQFF
TRBV12-3/TRBV12-4 | CASSFGPANTGELFF
TRBV28 | CASSLPPTGRRDETQYF
TRBV6-1 | CASEVADTQYF
TRBV28 | CASSARDRVFGDTIYF
TRBV28 | CASSPRPGEQFF
TRBV5-6 | CASSFYKDSVEKLFF
TRBV7-2 | CASRRRAGGADTQYF
TRBV27 | CASSTHSDGNQPQHF
TRBV27 | CASGRREQYF